This TCR beta chain was profiled in a study of blood T cell repertoires in COVID-19. About the research overall: Sources were T cells, B-cell-depleted T cells, or PBMCs; the material itself was cDNA or gDNA.

The protocol was immunoSEQ multiplex PCR, while the TCRdb copy is restricted to in-frame clones and leaves out a portion. The sample has 150,000 or so clones; 88% are singletons. CDR1 is SNHLY, CDR2 FYNNEI, per germline. The CDR3 has 14 residues. V shed 6 bases and J 5 bases; nucleotides not matched to a gene: 8. The clonotype comes from a woman in her seventies with acute or convalescent COVID-19. This chain links TRBV2 with TRBJ1-1, with 8 bases that match TRBD1. Specimen: peripheral blood. CDR3 loop: CASRAGQVWTEAFF. The CDR3 nucleotides are TGTGCCAGCAGAGCGGGACAGGTATGGACTGAAGCTTTCTTT.